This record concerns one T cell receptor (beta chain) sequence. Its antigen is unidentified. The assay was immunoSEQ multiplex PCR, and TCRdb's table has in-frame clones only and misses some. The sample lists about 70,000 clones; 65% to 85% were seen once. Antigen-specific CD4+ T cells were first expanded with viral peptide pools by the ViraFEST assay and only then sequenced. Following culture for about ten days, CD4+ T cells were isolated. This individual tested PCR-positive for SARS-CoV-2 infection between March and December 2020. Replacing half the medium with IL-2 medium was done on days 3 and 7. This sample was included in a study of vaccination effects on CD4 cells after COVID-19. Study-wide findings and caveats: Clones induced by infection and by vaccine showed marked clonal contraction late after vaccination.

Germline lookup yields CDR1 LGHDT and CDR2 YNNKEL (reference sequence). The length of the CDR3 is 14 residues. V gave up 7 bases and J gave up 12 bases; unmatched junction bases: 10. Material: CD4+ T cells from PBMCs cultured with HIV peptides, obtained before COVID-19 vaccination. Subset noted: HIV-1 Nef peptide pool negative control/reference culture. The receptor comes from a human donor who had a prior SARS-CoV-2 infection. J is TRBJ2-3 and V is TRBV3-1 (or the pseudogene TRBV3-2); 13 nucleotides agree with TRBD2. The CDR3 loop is CASTLVLAGGPQYF. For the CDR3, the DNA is TGTGCCAGCACCCTCGTACTAGCGGGAGGGCCCCAGTATTTT.